This is a list of T cell receptor beta chains from one sample in a study of shared clonotypes between healthy human individuals. Assay used: immunoSEQ multiplex PCR; TCRdb lists only in-frame clones, some missing. In the table there are about 1 million clones, roughly 80% of which are singletons. Sequenced sample: memory CD4+ T cells sorted from blood. The source of these receptors is a man between 18 and 35 years old in good health. Both conserved end residues are part of each CDR3. A D gene is named only where the DNA matches it firmly. Clone size appears in some rows only: once, few, many, or a class for an expanded clone.

clone size	J gene	D gene	V gene	CDR3 protein	CDR3 DNA
many	TRBJ1-3	TRBD1	TRBV5-1	CASSLGTASGNTIYF	TGCGCCAGCAGTTTAGGGACAGCCTCTGGAAACACCATATATTTT
many	TRBJ2-3	-	TRBV6-5	CASSVGRMGTDTQYF	TGTGCCAGCAGTGTCGGGCGGATGGGCACAGATACGCAGTATTTT
-	TRBJ1-2	-	TRBV25-1	CASSVGLNYGYTF	TGTGCCAGCAGTGTTGGTTTAAACTATGGCTACACCTTC
-	TRBJ2-1	TRBD2	TRBV18	CASSGLAGVSDEQFF	TGTGCCAGCTCCGGACTAGCGGGAGTTTCTGATGAGCAGTTCTTC
-	TRBJ1-5	TRBD1	TRBV6-1	CASGGVQGESQPQHF	TGTGCCAGCGGGGGCGTACAGGGGGAAAGTCAGCCCCAGCATTTT
-	TRBJ1-2	-	TRBV9	CASRKGGVEDGYTF	TGTGCCAGCAGAAAAGGGGGAGTAGAGGATGGCTACACCTTC
-	TRBJ1-6	-	TRBV7-2	CASSLLGAVNSPLHF	TGTGCCAGCAGCTTATTGGGCGCTGTAAATTCACCCCTCCACTTT
-	TRBJ1-1	-	TRBV28	CASSSYRVGLMNTEAFF	TGTGCCAGCAGTTCGTACAGGGTGGGGCTCATGAACACTGAAGCTTTCTTT
-	TRBJ2-3	-	TRBV2	CASSENSGDTQYF	TGTGCCAGCAGTGAAAACAGCGGGGATACGCAGTATTTT
-	TRBJ1-4	-	TRBV2	CASSEGYGGWSEKLFF	TGTGCCAGCAGTGAGGGTTATGGGGGGTGGAGTGAAAAACTGTTTTTT
-	TRBJ1-1	TRBD1	TRBV6-5	CASSLRGQDKAFF	TGTGCCAGCAGTTTACGGGGACAGGATAAAGCTTTCTTT
few	TRBJ1-5	-	TRBV7-9	CASGRGDGNQPQHF	TGTGCCAGCGGCCGAGGTGACGGCAATCAGCCCCAGCATTTT
few	TRBJ2-5	-	TRBV5-1	CASSFGPAGKQETQYF	TGCGCCAGCAGCTTCGGGCCGGCGGGGAAACAAGAGACCCAGTACTTC
-	TRBJ2-7	-	TRBV2	CASTDSGSHEQYF	TGTGCCAGCACCGATTCGGGGTCCCACGAGCAGTACTTC
-	TRBJ2-7	TRBD2	TRBV10-2	CASSVFSGAVYEQYF	TGCGCCAGCAGTGTATTTAGCGGGGCGGTGTACGAGCAGTACTTC
-	TRBJ1-3	-	TRBV30	CAWSVTGQTGNTIYF	TGTGCCTGGAGTGTCACAGGCCAGACTGGAAACACCATATATTTT
-	TRBJ1-4	-	TRBV30	CAWTAQSKGDEKLFF	TGTGCCTGGACCGCTCAAAGTAAGGGCGATGAAAAACTGTTTTTT
-	TRBJ2-1	TRBD1	TRBV19	CASSTWGQGVYNEQFF	TGTGCCAGTAGTACTTGGGGACAGGGGGTTTACAATGAGCAGTTCTTC
-	TRBJ2-2	TRBD2	TRBV6-1	CASRPSGRITGELFF	TGTGCCAGCAGACCTAGCGGGAGAATTACCGGGGAGCTGTTTTTT
-	TRBJ2-6	-	TRBV30	CAWRARGSGANVLTF	TGTGCCTGGAGGGCGAGGGGGTCTGGGGCCAACGTCCTGACTTTC
-	TRBJ1-6	-	TRBV28	CASSPPGGRGSPLHF	TGTGCCAGCAGTCCCCCTGGCGGGAGGGGGTCACCCCTCCACTTT
-	TRBJ1-5	-	TRBV27	CASSLSKVSQPQHF	TGTGCCAGCAGTTTATCGAAGGTTAGTCAGCCCCAGCATTTT
-	TRBJ1-5	-	TRBV5-1	CASSQGGDNQPQHF	TGCGCCAGCAGCCAAGGAGGAGACAATCAGCCCCAGCATTTT
-	TRBJ2-7	TRBD2	TRBV27	CASSGSGTDSYEQYF	TGTGCCAGCAGTGGTAGCGGGACTGACTCCTACGAGCAGTACTTC
few	TRBJ1-6	-	TRBV9	CASSPTGNSPLHF	TGTGCCAGCAGCCCTACGGGGAATTCACCCCTCCACTTT
few	TRBJ2-3	TRBD2	TRBV27	CASSPGTSGIKDTQYF	TGTGCCAGCAGCCCCGGGACTAGCGGGATAAAAGATACGCAGTATTTT
-	TRBJ2-5	TRBD1	TRBV18	CASSPGEGARETQYF	TGTGCCAGCTCACCAGGCGAGGGGGCTAGGGAGACCCAGTACTTC